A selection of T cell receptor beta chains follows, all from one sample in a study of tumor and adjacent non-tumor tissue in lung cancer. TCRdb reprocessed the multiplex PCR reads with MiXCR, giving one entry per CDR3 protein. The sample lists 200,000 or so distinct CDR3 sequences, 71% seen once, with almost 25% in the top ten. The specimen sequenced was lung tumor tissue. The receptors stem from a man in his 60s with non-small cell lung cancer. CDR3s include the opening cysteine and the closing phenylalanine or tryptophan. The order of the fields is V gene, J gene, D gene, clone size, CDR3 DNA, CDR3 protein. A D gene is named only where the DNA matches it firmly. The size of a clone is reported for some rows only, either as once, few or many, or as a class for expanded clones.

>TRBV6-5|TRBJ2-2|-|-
TGTGCCAGCAGAAGGACAGAATTAAACACCAGGGAGCTGTTTTTT
CASRRTELNTRELFF
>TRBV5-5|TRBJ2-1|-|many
TGTGCCAGCAGCCGAACATGGGGGGACCTCCGCAATGAGCAGTTCTTC
CASSRTWGDLRNEQFF
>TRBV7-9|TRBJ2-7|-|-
TGTGCCAGCATCCCGGACACAACCTACGAGCAGTACTTC
CASIPDTTYEQYF
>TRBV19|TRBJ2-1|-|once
TGTGCCAGTAGTAGAGAGGGTTCGTGCGCTGAGCAGTTCTTC
CASSREGSCAEQFF
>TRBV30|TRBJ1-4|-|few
TGTGCCTGGAGTGTACTGGGGGTGGATGGTGAAAAACTGTTTTTT
CAWSVLGVDGEKLFF
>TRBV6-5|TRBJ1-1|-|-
TGTGCCAGCAGGGGGCCGGACACTGAAGCTTTCTTT
CASRGPDTEAFF
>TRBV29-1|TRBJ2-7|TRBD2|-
TGCAGCGTTGAAATGGGGCCCATGACGGGACTAGCGGCCTACGAGCAGTACTTC
CSVEMGPMTGLAAYEQYF
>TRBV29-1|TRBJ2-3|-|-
TGCAGGGCCTTAACAGGGATCCGGACAGATACGCAGTATTTT
CRALTGIRTDTQYF
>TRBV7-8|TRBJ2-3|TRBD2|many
TGTGCCAGCAGCTTAGTCCTAGCGGGCATTGATACGCAGTATTTT
CASSLVLAGIDTQYF
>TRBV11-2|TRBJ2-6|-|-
TGTGCCAGCAGTCCTGTCTCAGGGGCCAACGCCCTGAGTTTC
CASSPVSGANALSF
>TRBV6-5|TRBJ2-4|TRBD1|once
TGTGCCTGCAGAACAGGGGGCAAAGGGAACATTCAGTACTTC
CACRTGGKGNIQYF
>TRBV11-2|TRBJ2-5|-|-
TGTGCCTGCAGCTCTACAATGGAAGAGACCCAGTACTTC
CACSSTMEETQYF
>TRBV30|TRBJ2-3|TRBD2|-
TGTGCCTGGGGCCACTCGCGGGGGGAACCCACAGATACGCAGTATTTT
CAWGHSRGEPTDTQYF
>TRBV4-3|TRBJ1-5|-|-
TGCGCCACCAGCCAAGAAGGCAAGACAATAGATACGCAGCATTTT
CATSQEGKTIDTQHF
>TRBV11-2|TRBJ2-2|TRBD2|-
TGTGCCAGCAGCGACCCGGGGGGCGGGGGGTTCGCTGGGGAGATGTTTTTT
CASSDPGGGGFAGEMFF
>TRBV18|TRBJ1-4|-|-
TGTGTCAGCTCAACGGGATTTGAAAAACTGTTTTTT
CVSSTGFEKLFF
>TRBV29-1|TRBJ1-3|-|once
TGCAGCGTCTCAATAGAGACTGGAAACACCATATATTTT
CSVSIETGNTIYF
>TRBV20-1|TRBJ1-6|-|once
TGCAGTGCTAGACCACGGGTCTGGACACCTAAAATTAATTCACACCTCCACTTT
CSARPRVWTPKINSHLHF
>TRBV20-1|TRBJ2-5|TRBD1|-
TGCAGTGCTAGAGTCCCACAGGGGGGAGAGACCCAGTACTTC
CSARVPQGGETQYF
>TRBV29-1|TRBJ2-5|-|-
TGCGGCGTTGAAGTATGGGACCGACAAGAGACCCAGTACTTC
CGVEVWDRQETQYF
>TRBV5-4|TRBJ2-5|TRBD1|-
TGTGCCAGCAGCACTAAACAGGGGGTTGCAGAGACCCAGTACTTC
CASSTKQGVAETQYF
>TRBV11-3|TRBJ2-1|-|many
TGTGCCAGCAGCCTTGCGGTCGGGCTCACTTACAATGAGCAGTTCTTC
CASSLAVGLTYNEQFF
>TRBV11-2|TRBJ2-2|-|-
TGTGCCAGCAGATTAGAGGGCAGAGTCACCGGAGAGCTGTTTTTT
CASRLEGRVTGELFF
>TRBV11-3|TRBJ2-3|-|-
TGTGCCAGCAGCAGCAGGATCACAGATACACAGTATTTT
CASSSRITDTQYF
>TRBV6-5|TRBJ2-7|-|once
TGTGCCGGCGGCAATTGGGGAGTCACTCGCTGCGAGCAGTACTTC
CAGGNWGVTRCEQYF
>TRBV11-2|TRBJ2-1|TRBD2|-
TGCGCCATCAGCTTAGCGGGGGGGTACAATGAGCAGTTCTTC
CAISLAGGYNEQFF
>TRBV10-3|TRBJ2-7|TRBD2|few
TGTGCCATCAGTGAGTTGTTAGCGGGAGTGGTCGAGCAGTACTTC
CAISELLAGVVEQYF
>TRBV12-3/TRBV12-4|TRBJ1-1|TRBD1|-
TGTGCCAACAGCCCAAGGGGACAGGGAGTTTCGAACACTGAAGCTTTCTTT
CANSPRGQGVSNTEAFF
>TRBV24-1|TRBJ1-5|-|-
TGTACCACCAGTGATCATAGGAACGCAGGGACTCAGCCCCAGCATTTT
CTTSDHRNAGTQPQHF
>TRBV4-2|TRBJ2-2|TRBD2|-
TGTGCCAGCAGCAGATCCCTAGCGGAGGCACAAGGGGAGCTGTTTTTT
CASSRSLAEAQGELFF
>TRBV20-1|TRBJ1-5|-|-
TGCAGTGCTAACACCGCAGGGGTGAATGTTAGCAATCAGCCCCAGCATTTT
CSANTAGVNVSNQPQHF
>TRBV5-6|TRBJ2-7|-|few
TGTGCCAGCAGCGCGTTCTCCTACGAGCAGTACTTC
CASSAFSYEQYF
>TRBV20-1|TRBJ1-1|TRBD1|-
TGCAGTGCAGACAGGGTGGCGAACACTGAAGCTTTCTTT
CSADRVANTEAFF
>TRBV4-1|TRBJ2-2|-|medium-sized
TGCGCCAGCAGCCATTTATCCGGGGAGCTGTTTTTT
CASSHLSGELFF
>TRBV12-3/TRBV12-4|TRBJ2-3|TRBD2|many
TGTGCCAGCAGTCCCCTAGCGGGGGGTCGCACAGATACGCAGTATTTT
CASSPLAGGRTDTQYF
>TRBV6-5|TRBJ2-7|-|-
TGTGCCAACAGGCCTCAACTGTCGGAGGGCTACGAGCAGCACTTC
CANRPQLSEGYEQHF
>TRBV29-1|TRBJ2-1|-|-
TGCATCGTTGCCGAGATGGCCTACAATGAGCAGTTCTTC
CIVAEMAYNEQFF
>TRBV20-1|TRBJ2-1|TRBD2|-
TGCAGTGCGTCCCTAGCGGGAGAGAAGCGGAAACAGTTCTTC
CSASLAGEKRKQFF